This T cell receptor (beta chain) came from a study of monozygotic twins with inflammatory bowel disease. Study conclusions and caveats: Telling apart the different T cell subtypes was not possible.

A roughly 2.5 ml blood sample was drawn per donor. Germline CDR1 and CDR2: MNHEY and SVGAGI. CDR3 length: 16 amino acids. Researchers used roughly 3,800 ng of total RNA for each TCR library. Incorporation of UMIs carrying a 6-nucleotide sample barcode was performed by template switching. TCRdb derives one entry per CDR3 protein from the 5' RACE reads, leaving out DNA. Its table records over 350,000 distinct CDR3 sequences. Comments on this clonotype: Its cognate antigen is unknown.

The TCR sequence derives from a human donor with ulcerative colitis or Crohn's disease, or a healthy co-twin of an affected twin (not recorded which). Sequencing was carried out using blood. This chain uses TRBV6-5 with TRBJ1-2; TCRdb selects TRBD1, and the lack of DNA leaves this call unchecked. The CDR3 here is CASSYSTGGTRYGYTF.